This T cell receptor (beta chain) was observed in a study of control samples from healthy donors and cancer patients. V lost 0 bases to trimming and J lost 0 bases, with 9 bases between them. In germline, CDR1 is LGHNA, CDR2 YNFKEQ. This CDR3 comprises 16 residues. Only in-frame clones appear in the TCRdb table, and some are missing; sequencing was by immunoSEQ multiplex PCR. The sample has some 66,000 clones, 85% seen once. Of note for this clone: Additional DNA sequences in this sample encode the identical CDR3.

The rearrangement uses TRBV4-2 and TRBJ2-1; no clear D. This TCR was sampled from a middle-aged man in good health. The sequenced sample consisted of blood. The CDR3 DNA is TGTGCCAGCAGCCAAGAACCGGATAGCTCCTACAATGAGCAGTTCTTC. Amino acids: CASSQEPDSSYNEQFF.